This TCR beta chain was recovered during a study of cytomegalovirus exposure and HLA in healthy donors. Study-wide background: Findings of an earlier analysis included some 110 million unique TCR beta sequences from 200 million or so T cells. Study-level findings and limits: CMV serostatus was the sole immune exposure data available.

Germline-derived CDR1 and CDR2 are SGHAT and FQNNGV. Trimming left V 1 base short and J 4 bases short, with 13 bases between. CDR3 length: 15 amino acids. Vbeta (60) and Jbeta (13) primers were used in the PCR. TCRdb keeps only in-frame clones here, not all; method: immunoSEQ multiplex PCR. The sample records approximately 37,000 clones, about 80% being singletons. Of note for this clone: Antigen unknown.

This clonotype originated in a male donor in good health and CMV-seronegative. The sample taken for sequencing was PBMCs. The chain couples TRBV11-2 to TRBJ1-2; no definite D call. The DNA of the CDR3 is TGTGCCAGCAGCTTAGGACAACTTGAAGGCTATGGCTACACCTTC. Its protein product is CASSLGQLEGYGYTF.